This T cell receptor (beta chain) emerged from a study of memory CD4+ T cells and cytomegalovirus serostatus (dated by TCRdb to the late 2010s). General notes on the study: The cohort comprised around 35 healthy Belgian adults, 9 CMV seropositive and 24 CMV seronegative. To replicate a published TCR-based CMV serostatus classifier, the researchers sequenced the CD4+ memory TCRbeta repertoires of a Belgian cohort whose cytomegalovirus serostatus was known. What the study reported, not specific to this receptor: Only CD4+CD45RO+ memory cells were sequenced, in contrast to the original study, which included naive and memory CD4+ and CD8+ populations. The results were interpreted as suggesting that the CMV-associated TCR signature is mostly present in the CD4+ memory repertoire. Of roughly 170 previously reported CMV-associated TCRbeta sequences, approximately 64 appeared in the CD4+ memory repertoires, each in one to five individuals. For CMV serostatus prediction, a median bootstrapped AUC of approximately 0.95 was reached with the original framework, and a median bootstrapped AUC of about 0.9 was reached with a US-trained random forest. A median bootstrapped AUC of around 0.95 with a 95% CI of 0.76-1.00 was achieved on the Belgian cohort by the original-framework classifier.

Single viable CD3+CD4+CD8-CD45RO+ cells were sorted as memory CD4+ T cells on a FACSAria II. To determine CMV serostatus, a Roche Elecsys assay was used that detects serum IgG against CMV pp150, pp28, p38 and p52. After thawing, total CD4+ T cells were enriched by positive selection with CD4 magnetic microbeads. Samples originated from another study that specifically interrogated the CD4+ T cell memory repertoire. Following standard operating procedures, peripheral blood mononuclear cells were isolated and cryopreserved, while serum was kept at -80 degrees C. Staining used CD3-PerCP (BW264/56), CD4-APC (RPA-T4), CD45RO-PE (UCHT1) and CD8-Pacific Orange (3B5) antibodies, with Sytox blue excluding non-viable cells. Genomic DNA was extracted from sorted cells with the Quick-DNA Microprep Kit. Amplification of TCRbeta DNA was done with the immunoSEQ hsTCRbeta kit, following the protocol from the manufacturer. An Illumina MiSeq instrument was used to sequence the TCRbeta libraries. In the original analysis: After out-of-frame sequences were removed, some 2 million distinct TCRbeta sequences remained, averaging about 66,813 per individual. Each individual was scored using the number of 164 previously reported CMV-associated TCRbeta sequences that the individual carried and the total number of productive distinct TCRbeta sequences. A beta-binomial model was reimplemented in Python, and scikit-learn random forests with default parameters were trained on US cohort data. On the Belgian cohort, classifier performance was reported as the median AUC, along with percentile confidence intervals, across 10,000 bootstrap iterations. TCRdb carries this immuneACCESS record with in-frame sequences only. Its versions omit some clonotypes, under half of them owing to an unresolved V gene in the studies checked, with the rest unexplained. Clone size and V and J calls were adopted from that table, with D and trimming inferred from the DNA. Within this sample are about 46,000 clones, with roughly 80% of them counted one time only. Approximately 0.61% of the sample rests with the top ten.

The trim is 5 bases for V and 5 bases for J, with a gap of 13 bases between the germline ends. Counted from cysteine to phenylalanine, this CDR3 has 14 amino acids. Only CDR3 DNA remains: 42 bases, in frame from the first base. Based on the germline V gene, the CDR1 and CDR2 sequences are ENHRY and SYGVKD. As to this clone: There is no known antigen for this receptor. Base qualities are not provided; no much larger clone lies one nucleotide away.

The sequenced sample was memory CD4+ T cells from blood. The source is an adult in good health and CMV-seronegative. Recombination linked TRBV10-3 to TRBJ2-1, with a weak D call of TRBD2 (7 bases match). The DNA sequence reads TGTGCCATCAGTAGGGGGGGGCTTAACAATGAGCAGTTCTTC. Translated, it reads CAISRGGLNNEQFF.